This T cell receptor (beta chain) emerged from a study of CD8+ T cells in alopecia areata (dated by TCRdb to the late 2010s). Notes on the research overall: The treated patients, all with moderate-to-severe alopecia areata, were enrolled in an open-label pilot trial of oral tofacitinib given at 5 to 10 mg twice daily. Tofacitinib was administered for 6 to 18 months, and 6 months of follow-up off drug were then conducted to assess delayed response and recurrence. To study T cell clonal expansion in alopecia areata, the researchers applied high-throughput TCRbeta sequencing to both the C3H/HeJ mouse model and human patients. Scalp tissue and sorted CD4+ and CD8+ peripheral blood T cells from patchy and totalis/universalis alopecia areata patients and from healthy controls were covered by human TCRbeta sequencing. Biopsies were taken from tofacitinib-treated patients at baseline and at 4 and 24 weeks of treatment, and a later scalp biopsy was taken in several of the tofacitinib-treated patients. Scalp clonality was compared among normal scalp (n=4), patchy alopecia areata scalp (n=8), and alopecia totalis/universalis scalp (n=8). RNA was extracted with the PAXgene miRNA kit for fixed scalp, the miRNeasy kit for PBMCs, and the RNeasy kit for mouse skin. immunoSEQ multiplex PCR using 35 Vbeta forward primers and 13 Jbeta reverse primers was used to amplify TCRbeta CDR3 regions. Study-wide findings and limitations: Resident alphabeta T cells in normal human skin are also sequenced, complicating scalp TCR repertoire analysis, unlike mouse skin dominated by gammadelta T cells. Compared with normal scalp, lesional scalp had higher clonality and more expanded CD8+ clones, particularly in alopecia totalis/universalis, a pattern that suggests antigenic drive. Compared with mice, TCR sequences shared between patients were less clear, possibly partly because of HLA diversity across the patient population.

Library method: the immunoSEQ multiplex PCR assay. RNA was extracted from all samples and reverse transcribed into cDNA, which served as template for TCR sequencing. First-strand cDNA was synthesized using SuperScript III with a 2:1 mix of oligo-dT and random hexamers. A synthetic immune receptor repertoire was used to gauge amplification bias, and whatever bias remained was removed computationally. Per the authors' processing: Raw reads were preprocessed for error removal, and CDR3 was defined according to IMGT conventions as running from the conserved cysteine to phenylalanine. Clonality was computed as 1 minus the Shannon entropy, with the entropy normalized by log2 of the number of productive unique TCRs. CD4 or CD8 identity of scalp clones was inferred by cross-referencing scalp TCRbeta sequences with sorted blood CD4 and CD8 repertoires. TCRdb took over this immuneACCESS table, retaining in-frame rearrangements with V and J assigned. Such tables are incomplete; in checked studies, under half of the missing clones stem from an unresolved V gene, and the remainder is unexplained. For V, J and clone size, that table is used; D and trimming come from the DNA. Present in this sample are roughly 130,000 clones, roughly 58% of which were seen just once. The biggest ten clones account for 4.5% of the sample.

The CDR3 contains 20 residues, cysteine and phenylalanine counted. Only the CDR3 DNA is retained, 60 bases long and in frame from the first base. Trimmed from V: 1 base; trimmed from J: 4 bases; junction bases lacking a gene match: 19. Via the germline V gene, CDR1 is MGHRA and CDR2 YSYEKL. The time point tag for this specimen amounts to: baseline before oral tofacitinib. From alopecia areata patients, peripheral blood was collected along with lesional scalp punch biopsies. After PBMCs were isolated by density centrifugation and stained for CD3, CD4 and CD8, a FACSAria was used to sort CD4+ and CD8+ T cells. On this clone itself: It has no known antigen specificity. No base quality information exists; no much larger clone differs at one position.

The sequence links TRBV4-1 to TRBJ1-1, and TRBD1 matches 9 of the central bases. Material: CD4+ T cells sorted from blood, obtained at week 0. The clonotype originates from a human donor with alopecia areata. The CDR3 loop reads CASSQVRVYRGRIMGTEAFF. The sequenced DNA is TGCGCCAGCAGCCAAGTAAGAGTCTACAGGGGGCGGATAATGGGCACTGAAGCTTTCTTT.